This T cell receptor beta chain was sequenced in a study of blood T cell repertoires in COVID-19. About the study: The study drew acute and convalescent COVID-19 samples from the United States, Italy and Spain. In each case, the material was cDNA or gDNA derived from T cells, B-cell-depleted T cells, or PBMCs.

With 5 bases clipped from V and 9 bases from J, the junction kept 14 bases outside the gene matches. This CDR3 comprises 15 residues. Per germline, CDR1 SGHRS and CDR2 YFSETQ. In the authors' workflow: Nucleated cell counts were estimated from reference gene primer amplification. Profiling relied on immunoSEQ multiplex PCR, and the TCRdb table lists in-frame clones only, not all of them. The V and J calls and the clone size are those of that table, but D and trimming were determined from the DNA. The sample has roughly 30,000 clones, just under 95% seen once. The chain couples TRBV5-1 to TRBJ1-1; 9 positions agree with TRBD1. Sequences were obtained from peripheral blood. The TCR was taken from a woman in her sixties or seventies with COVID-19, enrolled during active disease. The CDR3 nucleotides read TGCGCCAGCAGTTCGTCGGAACAGGGGGCGTCTAAAGCTTTCTTT. This encodes CASSSSEQGASKAFF.